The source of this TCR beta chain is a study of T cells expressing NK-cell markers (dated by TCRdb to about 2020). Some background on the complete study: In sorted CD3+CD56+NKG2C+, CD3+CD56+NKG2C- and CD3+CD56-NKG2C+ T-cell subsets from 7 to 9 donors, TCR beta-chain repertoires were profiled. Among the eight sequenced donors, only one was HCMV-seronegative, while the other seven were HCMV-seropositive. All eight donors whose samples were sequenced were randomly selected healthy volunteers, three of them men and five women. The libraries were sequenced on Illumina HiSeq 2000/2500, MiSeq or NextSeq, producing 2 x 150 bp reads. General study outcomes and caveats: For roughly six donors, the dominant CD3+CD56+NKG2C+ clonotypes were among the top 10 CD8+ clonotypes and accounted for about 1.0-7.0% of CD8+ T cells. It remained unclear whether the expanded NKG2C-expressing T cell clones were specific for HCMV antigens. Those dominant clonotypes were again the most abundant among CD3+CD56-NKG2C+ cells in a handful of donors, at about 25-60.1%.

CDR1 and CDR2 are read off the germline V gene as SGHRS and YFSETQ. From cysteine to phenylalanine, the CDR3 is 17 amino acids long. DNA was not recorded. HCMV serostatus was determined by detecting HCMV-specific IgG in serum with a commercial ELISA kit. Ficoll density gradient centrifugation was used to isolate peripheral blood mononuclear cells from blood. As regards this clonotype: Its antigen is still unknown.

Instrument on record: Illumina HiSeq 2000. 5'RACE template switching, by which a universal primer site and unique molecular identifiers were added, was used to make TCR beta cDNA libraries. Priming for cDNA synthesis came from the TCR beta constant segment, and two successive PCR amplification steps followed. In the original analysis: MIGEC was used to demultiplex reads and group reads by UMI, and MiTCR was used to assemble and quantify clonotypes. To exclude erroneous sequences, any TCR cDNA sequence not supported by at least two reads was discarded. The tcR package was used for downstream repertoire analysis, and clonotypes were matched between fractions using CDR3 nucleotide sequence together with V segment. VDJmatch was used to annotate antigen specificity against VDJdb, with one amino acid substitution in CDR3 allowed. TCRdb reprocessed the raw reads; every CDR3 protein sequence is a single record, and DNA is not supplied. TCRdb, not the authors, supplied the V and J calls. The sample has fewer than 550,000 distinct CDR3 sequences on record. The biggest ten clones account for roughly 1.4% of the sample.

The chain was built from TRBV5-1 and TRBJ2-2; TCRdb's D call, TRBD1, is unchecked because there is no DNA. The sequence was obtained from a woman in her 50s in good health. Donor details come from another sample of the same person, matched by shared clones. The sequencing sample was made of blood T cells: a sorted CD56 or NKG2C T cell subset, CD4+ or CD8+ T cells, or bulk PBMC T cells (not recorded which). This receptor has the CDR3 CASSLARGQGIAGELFF. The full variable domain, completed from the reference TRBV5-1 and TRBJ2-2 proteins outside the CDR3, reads KAGVTQTPRYLIKTRGQQVTLSCSPISGHRSVSWYQQTPGQGLQFLFEYFSETQRNKGNFPGRFSGRQFSNSRSEMNVSTLELGDSALYLCASSLARGQGIAGELFFGEGSRLTVL.